These 17 T cell receptor beta chains were all obtained from the same sample, sequenced in a study of blood T cell repertoires in COVID-19. Only in-frame clones appear in the TCRdb table, and some are missing; sequencing was by immunoSEQ multiplex PCR. This table has about 30,000 clones, about 90% appearing once. Sequenced sample: peripheral blood. The receptors were sampled from a human donor with active COVID-19. The donor label of this sample is uncertain.

The chain links TRBV6-6 to TRBJ2-7; TRBD1 agrees at 7 bases. The ends lost 4 bases at V and 6 bases at J; junction bases unmatched: 3. The CDR3 consists of 12 residues. The germline V gene has CDR1 MNHNY and CDR2 SVGAGI (reference sequence). Here the CDR3 reads CASSFRQGEQYF. The CDR3 coding sequence is TGTGCCAGCAGTTTCCGACAGGGCGAGCAGTACTTC.

A few counts support this clone. The V gene is TRBV27, the J gene TRBJ2-5, with 7 bases fitting TRBD1. With V trimmed by 4 bases and J by 2 bases, 7 bases remained unmatched. Germline-derived CDR1 and CDR2 are MNHEY and SMNVEV (reference sequence). The CDR3 sequence is 15 residues long. CDR3 amino acids: CASSSRDSFQETQYF. The DNA for the CDR3 is TGTGCCAGCAGTTCCCGGGACAGCTTTCAAGAGACCCAGTACTTC.

V is TRBV10-2 and J is TRBJ2-1, with TRBD2 matching over 8 bases. V was clipped by 3 bases and J by 6 bases; unmatched bases: 4. The CDR3 length is 14 residues. Germline-derived CDR1 and CDR2 are WSHSY and SAAADI. The CDR3 DNA reads TGCGCCAGCAGTGAACGGGGGGGGTCCAATGAGCAGTTCTTC. This translates into CASSERGGSNEQFF.

The J gene is TRBJ1-2, the V gene TRBV7-2, with no clear D. CDR1 is SGHTA and CDR2 is FQGNSA in the germline V gene. The CDR3 is 16 residues long. Trimming took 3 bases from V and 2 from J, leaving 16 bases between them. The DNA of the CDR3 is TGTGCCAGCAGCTTCTCATCGGTGATCACCAACTATGGCTACACCTTC. It specifies CASSFSSVITNYGYTF.

The chain carries TRBV19 and TRBJ2-3; TRBD2 might be the D (6 bases). From germline, CDR1 is LNHDA and CDR2 SQIVND (reference sequence). V lost 6 bases and J 0 bases, leaving 10 bases between the germline ends. The CDR3 is 14 residues long. This CDR3 reads CASRTGVSTDTQYF. Written as DNA, the CDR3 is TGTGCCAGTAGGACGGGGGTCAGCACAGATACGCAGTATTTT.

The sample holds one count of this clone. This chain joins TRBV27 and TRBJ2-3, with D perhaps TRBD1 (6 bases). The CDR3 length is 14 residues. Germline loops: CDR1 MNHEY, CDR2 SMNVEV (reference sequence). V shed 4 bases and J shed 6 bases, with 14 bases lying between them. The CDR3 here is CASSYLPDRDTQYF. DNA for the CDR3: TGTGCCAGCAGTTACCTGCCCGACAGGGATACGCAGTATTTT.

This sequence joins TRBV19 and TRBJ2-5; 7 bases agree with TRBD2. The junction had 9 bases not matched to a gene; V was cut back by 1 base and J by 7 bases. CDR1 and CDR2 from the germline V gene are LNHDA and SQIVND (reference sequence). The CDR3 covers 15 residues. Here the CDR3 reads CASSIAGFGEGTQYF. The DNA of the CDR3 is TGTGCCAGTAGTATAGCGGGGTTTGGGGAGGGGACCCAGTACTTC.

The chain couples TRBV28 to TRBJ2-7; TRBD2 is a possible D gene (5 bases). The V gene's germline CDR1 is MDHEN and CDR2 SYDVKM. The CDR3 is made up of 13 amino acids. The germline V and J ends were trimmed by 6 bases and 0 bases, with 9 bases remaining between them. For the CDR3, the DNA is TGTGCCAGCAGGGAGGACGGCTCCTACGAGCAGTACTTC. It codes for CASREDGSYEQYF.

The CDR3 protein is CASSLPLYSNQPQHF. The DNA of the CDR3 is TGTGCCAGCAGTCTCCCCCTCTATAGCAATCAGCCCCAGCATTTT. The rearrangement joins TRBV28 to TRBJ1-5; D ambiguous. The CDR3 runs 15 residues. Trimming took off 5 bases at V and 0 bases at J, with 11 bases between the two ends. CDR1 is MDHEN, CDR2 SYDVKM, per germline.

The V gene is TRBV5-6, the J gene TRBJ2-6, with 7 nucleotides matching TRBD1. The CDR3 sequence is 17 residues long. Trimming took 5 bases from V and 0 from J; bases not matched to a gene: 8. Per germline, CDR1 SGHDT and CDR2 YYEEEE. CDR3 DNA sequence: TGTGCCAGCAGTCCGGGACAGTCCTTCTCTGGGGCCAACGTCCTGACTTTC. Protein product: CASSPGQSFSGANVLTF. The full variable domain, rest sourced from reference TRBV5-6 and TRBJ2-6, is DAGVTQSPTHLIKTRGQQVTLRCSPKSGHDTVSWYQQALGQGPQFIFQYYEEEERQRGNFPDRFSGHQFPNYSSELNVNALLLGDSALYLCASSPGQSFSGANVLTFGAGSRLTVL.

CDR3 nucleotide sequence: TGTGCCAGCAGCCTCGAAGCAGACAGGGCCGTAATTTATGGCTACACCTTC. It translates to CASSLEADRAVIYGYTF. The genes are TRBV3-1 (or the pseudogene TRBV3-2) and TRBJ1-2, with 7 nucleotides matching TRBD1. The CDR3 covers 17 residues. CDR1 LGHDT and CDR2 YNNKEL come from the germline V gene (reference sequence). J was trimmed by 5 bases and V by 4 bases; bases with no gene match: 16.

The CDR3 loop is CASSSGISNQPQHF. The DNA for the CDR3 is TGTGCCAGCTCTTCAGGGATTAGCAATCAGCCCCAGCATTTT. The chain employs TRBV9 and TRBJ1-5; a weak D match, TRBD1 (5 bases). The germline V and J ends were trimmed by 7 bases and 0 bases, with 11 bases remaining between them. The CDR3 is made up of 14 amino acids. Germline CDR1 is SGDLS and CDR2 is YYNGEE.

The chain has TRBV10-3 and TRBJ2-2; 8 nucleotides align to TRBD1. This CDR3 has 15 amino acids. Germline CDR1 and CDR2: ENHRY and SYGVKD. V gave up 2 bases and J gave up 7 bases; unmatched junction bases: 6. The CDR3 protein is CAISEGQGAIGELFF. In nucleotides, the CDR3 is TGTGCCATCAGTGAGGGGCAGGGGGCAATCGGGGAGCTGTTTTTT.

The gene calls are TRBV10-3 and TRBJ2-3; D may be TRBD1 (6 bases). V gave up 2 bases and J gave up 0 bases, with 9 bases separating them. The CDR3 consists of 15 residues. CDR1 and CDR2 from the germline V gene are ENHRY and SYGVKD. The CDR3 loop is CAISEGQGSTDTQYF. The CDR3 nucleotides are TGTGCCATCAGTGAGGGTCAGGGGAGCACAGATACGCAGTATTTT.

V usage is TRBV4-1 and J usage is TRBJ2-7, with D maybe TRBD1 (7 bases). Trimming removed 0 bases at V and 1 base at J, with 19 bases between. The CDR3 runs to 18 residues. Per germline, CDR1 MGHRA and CDR2 YSYEKL. As DNA, the CDR3 is TGCGCCAGCAGCCAAGATCGGTCCGGAGGGGGCCTTTCCTACGAGCAGTACTTC. It codes for CASSQDRSGGGLSYEQYF.

The J gene is TRBJ1-5, the V gene TRBV28, with 7 nucleotides matching TRBD1. CDR1 and CDR2 (germline): MDHEN, SYDVKM. The CDR3 covers 15 residues. Germline trimming cut 7 bases from V and 0 bases from J; bases unmatched to any gene: 6. CDR3 DNA: TGTGCCAGCACCCCAGGGACAGTTAGCAATCAGCCCCAGCATTTT. It is translated as CASTPGTVSNQPQHF.

The rearrangement joins TRBV11-2 to TRBJ2-5; D possibly corresponds to TRBD2 (6 bases). The CDR3 is 15 residues long. Germline values: CDR1 SGHAT, CDR2 FQNNGV. Trimming pared 7 bases from V and 1 base from J, leaving 16 bases between. The CDR3 loop is CASTQRVLPQETQYF. CDR3 in DNA: TGTGCCAGCACGCAGCGGGTATTACCCCAAGAGACCCAGTACTTC.